The present T cell receptor beta chain was sequenced within a study of T-cell memory formation after mild COVID-19. Points from the study as a whole: Researchers could not confirm that second-wave clones peaking on day 37 targeted SARS-CoV-2. Researchers found some responding clones in pre-infection memory, a sign that cross-reactive memory joined.

Regarding this clonotype: The antigen is undetermined.

5'RACE primed at constant segments yielded TCR alpha and TCR beta cDNA libraries bearing sample barcodes and UMIs. TCRdb re-called the 5' RACE reads through MiXCR, storing one row per CDR3 protein. This repertoire shows about 410,000 distinct CDR3 sequences, about 20% found once; its top ten account for 20% to 25%. V shed 5 bases and J shed 7 bases, with 17 bases lying between them. CDR1 is SGHTA and CDR2 is FQGNSA in the germline V gene. This CDR3 region has 15 residues. Sequenced: PBMCs or a T cell subset sorted from them (not recorded which). The clonotype comes from a man aged 18 to 30 who had mild COVID-19 (a few samples of this study predate the infection). Cell type and time point are not known. The chain uses TRBV7-2 and TRBJ2-2, with D possibly being TRBD1 (5 bases). CDR3 amino acids: CASSLLGHPDGELFF. The DNA of the CDR3 is TGTGCCAGCAGCCTCTTAGGACACCCCGACGGGGAGCTGTTTTTT.